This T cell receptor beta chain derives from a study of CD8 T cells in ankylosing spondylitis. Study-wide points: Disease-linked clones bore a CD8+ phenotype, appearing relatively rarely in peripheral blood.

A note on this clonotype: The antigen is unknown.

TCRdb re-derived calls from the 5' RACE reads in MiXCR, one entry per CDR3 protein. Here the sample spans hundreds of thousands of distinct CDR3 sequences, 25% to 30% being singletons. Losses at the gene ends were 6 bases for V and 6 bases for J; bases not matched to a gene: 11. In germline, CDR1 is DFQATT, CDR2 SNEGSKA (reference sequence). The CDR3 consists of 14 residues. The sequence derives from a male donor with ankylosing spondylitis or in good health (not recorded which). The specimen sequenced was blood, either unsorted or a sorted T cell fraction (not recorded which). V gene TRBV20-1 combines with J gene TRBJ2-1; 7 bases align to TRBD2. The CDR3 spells CSAILARRSNEQFF. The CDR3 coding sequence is TGCAGTGCCATACTAGCGAGAAGGAGCAATGAGCAGTTCTTC.